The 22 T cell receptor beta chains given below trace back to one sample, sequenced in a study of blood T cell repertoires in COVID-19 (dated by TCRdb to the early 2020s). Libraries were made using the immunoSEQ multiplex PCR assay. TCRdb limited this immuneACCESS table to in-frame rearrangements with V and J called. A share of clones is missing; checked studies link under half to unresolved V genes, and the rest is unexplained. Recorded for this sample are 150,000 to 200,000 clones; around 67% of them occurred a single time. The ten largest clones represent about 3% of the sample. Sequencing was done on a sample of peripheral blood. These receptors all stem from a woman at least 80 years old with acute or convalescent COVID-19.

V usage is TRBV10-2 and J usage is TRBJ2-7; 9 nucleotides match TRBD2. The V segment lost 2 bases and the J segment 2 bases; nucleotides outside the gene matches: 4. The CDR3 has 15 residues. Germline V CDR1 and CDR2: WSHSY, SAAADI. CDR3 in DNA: TGCGCCAGCAGTGAGAGGATAGCGGGAGCCTACGAGCAGTACTTC. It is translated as CASSERIAGAYEQYF.

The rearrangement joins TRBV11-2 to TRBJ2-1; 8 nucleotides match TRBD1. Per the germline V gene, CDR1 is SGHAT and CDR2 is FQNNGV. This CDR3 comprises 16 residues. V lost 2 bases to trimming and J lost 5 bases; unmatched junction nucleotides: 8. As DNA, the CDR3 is TGTGCCAGCAGCTTACTGCAGGGGGCGGACAACAATGAGCAGTTCTTC. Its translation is CASSLLQGADNNEQFF.

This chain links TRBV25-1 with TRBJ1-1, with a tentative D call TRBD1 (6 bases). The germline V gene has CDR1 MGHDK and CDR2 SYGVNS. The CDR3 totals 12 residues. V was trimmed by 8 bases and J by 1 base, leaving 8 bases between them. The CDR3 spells CASSGQNTEAFF. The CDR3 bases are TGTGCCAGCTCGGGACAGAACACTGAAGCTTTCTTT.

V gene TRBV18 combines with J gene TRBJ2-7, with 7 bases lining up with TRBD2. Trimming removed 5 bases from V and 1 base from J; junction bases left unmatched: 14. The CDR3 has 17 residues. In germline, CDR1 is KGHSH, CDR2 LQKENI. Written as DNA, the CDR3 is TGTGCCAGCTCATCCGCCGGTATGCGGGGGTCTTCCTACGAGCAGTACTTC. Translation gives CASSSAGMRGSSYEQYF.

The CDR3 loop is CASSLVAGDRETQYF. In nucleotides, the CDR3 is TGTGCCAGCAGCTTAGTCGCGGGAGATAGGGAGACCCAGTACTTC. This chain connects TRBV7-9 to TRBJ2-5, with 7 positions matching TRBD2. This CDR3 is 15 amino acids long. Germline V CDR1 and CDR2: SEHNR, FQNEAQ (reference sequence). V shed 1 base, J shed 5 bases, and the junction held 7 bases outside the gene matches.

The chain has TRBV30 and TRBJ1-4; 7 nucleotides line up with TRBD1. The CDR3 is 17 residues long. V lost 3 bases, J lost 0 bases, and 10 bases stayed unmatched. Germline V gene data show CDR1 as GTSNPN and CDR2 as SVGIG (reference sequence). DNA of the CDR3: TGTGCCTGGAGCCGTGGACAGGCGACAGCAACTAATGAAAAACTGTTTTTT. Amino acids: CAWSRGQATATNEKLFF.

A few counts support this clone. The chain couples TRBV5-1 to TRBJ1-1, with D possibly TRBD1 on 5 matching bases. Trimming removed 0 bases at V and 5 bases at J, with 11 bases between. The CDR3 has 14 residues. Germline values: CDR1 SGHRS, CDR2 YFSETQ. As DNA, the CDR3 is TGCGCCAGCAGCTTGGGACAGTCTTCTACTGAAGCTTTCTTT. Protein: CASSLGQSSTEAFF.

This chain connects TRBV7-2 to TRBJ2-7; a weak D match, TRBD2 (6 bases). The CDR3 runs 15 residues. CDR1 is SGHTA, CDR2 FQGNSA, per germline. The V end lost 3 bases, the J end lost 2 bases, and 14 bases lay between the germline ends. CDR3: CASSFPGLGAYEQYF. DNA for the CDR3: TGTGCCAGCAGCTTCCCGGGACTGGGTGCCTACGAGCAGTACTTC.

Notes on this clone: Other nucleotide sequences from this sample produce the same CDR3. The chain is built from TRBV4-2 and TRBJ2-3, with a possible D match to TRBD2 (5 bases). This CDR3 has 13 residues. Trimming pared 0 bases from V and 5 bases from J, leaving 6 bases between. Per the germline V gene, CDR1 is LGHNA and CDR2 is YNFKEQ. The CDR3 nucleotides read TGTGCCAGCAGCCAAGACCGGGGAGATACGCAGTATTTT. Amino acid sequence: CASSQDRGDTQYF.

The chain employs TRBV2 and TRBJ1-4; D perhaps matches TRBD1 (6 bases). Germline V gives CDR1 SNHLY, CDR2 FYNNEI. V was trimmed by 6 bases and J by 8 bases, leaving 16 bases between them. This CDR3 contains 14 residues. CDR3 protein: CASRLLSTGEKLFF. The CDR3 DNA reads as TGTGCCAGCAGACTCCTCTCGACAGGCGAAAAACTGTTTTTT.

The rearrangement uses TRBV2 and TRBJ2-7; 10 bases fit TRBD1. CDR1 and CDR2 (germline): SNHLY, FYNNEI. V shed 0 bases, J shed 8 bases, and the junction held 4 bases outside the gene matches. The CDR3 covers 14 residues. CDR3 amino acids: CASSEAGQGFQQYF. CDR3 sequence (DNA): TGTGCCAGCAGTGAAGCGGGACAGGGGTTCCAGCAGTACTTC.

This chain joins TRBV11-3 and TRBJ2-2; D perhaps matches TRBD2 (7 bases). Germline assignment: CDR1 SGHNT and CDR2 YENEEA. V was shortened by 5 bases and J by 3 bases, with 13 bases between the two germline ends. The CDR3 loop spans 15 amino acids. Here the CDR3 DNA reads TGTGCCAGCAGCAGGGGGGGATTCGACACCGGGGAGCTGTTTTTT. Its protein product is CASSRGGFDTGELFF.

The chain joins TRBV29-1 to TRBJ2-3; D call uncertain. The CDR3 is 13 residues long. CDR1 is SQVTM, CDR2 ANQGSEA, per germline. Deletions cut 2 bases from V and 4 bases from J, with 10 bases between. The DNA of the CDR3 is TGCAGCGTTGAAATGTTTGCGGCAGATACGCAGTATTTT. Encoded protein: CSVEMFAADTQYF.

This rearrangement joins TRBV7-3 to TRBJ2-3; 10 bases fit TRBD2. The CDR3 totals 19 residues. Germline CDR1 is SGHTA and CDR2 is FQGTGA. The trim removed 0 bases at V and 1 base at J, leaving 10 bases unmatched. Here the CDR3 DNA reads TGTGCCAGCAGCTTAACGTCCAGCGGGAGGGCTCTTGGCACAGATACGCAGTATTTT. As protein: CASSLTSSGRALGTDTQYF.

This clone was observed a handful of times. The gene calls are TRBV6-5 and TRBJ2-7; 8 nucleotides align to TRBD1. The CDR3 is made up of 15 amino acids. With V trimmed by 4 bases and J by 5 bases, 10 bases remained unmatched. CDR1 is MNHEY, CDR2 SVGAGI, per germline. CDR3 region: CASSLRQGPFHEQYF. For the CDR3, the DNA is TGTGCCAGCAGTTTAAGACAGGGGCCTTTCCACGAGCAGTACTTC.

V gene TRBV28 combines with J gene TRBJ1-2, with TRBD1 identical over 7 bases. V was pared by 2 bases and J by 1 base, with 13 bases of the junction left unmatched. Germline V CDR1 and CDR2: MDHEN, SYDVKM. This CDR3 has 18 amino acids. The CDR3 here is CASSLHIQGTLNNYGYTF. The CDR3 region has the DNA TGTGCCAGCAGTTTACATATACAGGGGACCCTCAATAACTATGGCTACACCTTC.

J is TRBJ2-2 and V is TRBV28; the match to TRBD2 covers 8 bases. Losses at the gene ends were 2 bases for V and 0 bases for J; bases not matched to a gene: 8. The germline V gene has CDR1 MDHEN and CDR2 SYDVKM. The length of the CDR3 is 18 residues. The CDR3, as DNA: TGTGCCAGCAGTTTAAGCCAAGGACTAGCACCGAACACCGGGGAGCTGTTTTTT. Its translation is CASSLSQGLAPNTGELFF.

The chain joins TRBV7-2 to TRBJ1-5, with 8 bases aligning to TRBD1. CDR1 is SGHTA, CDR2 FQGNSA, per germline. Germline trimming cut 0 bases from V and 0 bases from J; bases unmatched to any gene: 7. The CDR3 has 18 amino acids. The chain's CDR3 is CASSLAYDRGGSNQPQHF. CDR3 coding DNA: TGTGCCAGCAGCTTAGCATACGACAGGGGCGGTAGCAATCAGCCCCAGCATTTT.

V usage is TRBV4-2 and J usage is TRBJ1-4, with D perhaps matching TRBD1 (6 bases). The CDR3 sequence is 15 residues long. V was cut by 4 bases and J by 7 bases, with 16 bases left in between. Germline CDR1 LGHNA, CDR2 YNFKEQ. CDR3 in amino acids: CASSPESGVTEKLFF. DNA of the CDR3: TGTGCCAGCAGCCCCGAATCAGGGGTTACTGAAAAACTGTTTTTT.

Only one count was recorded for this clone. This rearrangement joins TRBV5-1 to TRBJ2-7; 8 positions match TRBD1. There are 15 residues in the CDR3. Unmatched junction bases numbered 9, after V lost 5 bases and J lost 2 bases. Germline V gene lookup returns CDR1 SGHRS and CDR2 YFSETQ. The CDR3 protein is CASRSGQGQPYEQYF. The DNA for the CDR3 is TGCGCCAGCAGGTCCGGACAGGGCCAGCCCTACGAGCAGTACTTC.

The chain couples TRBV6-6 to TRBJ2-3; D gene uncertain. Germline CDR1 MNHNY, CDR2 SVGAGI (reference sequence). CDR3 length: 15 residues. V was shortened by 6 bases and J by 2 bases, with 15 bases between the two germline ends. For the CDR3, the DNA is TGTGCCAGCAGCCAGCCAGCAGGTTACACAGATACGCAGTATTTT. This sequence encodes CASSQPAGYTDTQYF.

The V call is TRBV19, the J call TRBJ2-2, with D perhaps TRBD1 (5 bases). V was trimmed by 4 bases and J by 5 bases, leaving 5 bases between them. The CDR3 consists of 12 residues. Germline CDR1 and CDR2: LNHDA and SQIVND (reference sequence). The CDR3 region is CASSRQTGELFF. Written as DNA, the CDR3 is TGTGCCAGTAGTAGACAGACCGGGGAGCTGTTTTTT.